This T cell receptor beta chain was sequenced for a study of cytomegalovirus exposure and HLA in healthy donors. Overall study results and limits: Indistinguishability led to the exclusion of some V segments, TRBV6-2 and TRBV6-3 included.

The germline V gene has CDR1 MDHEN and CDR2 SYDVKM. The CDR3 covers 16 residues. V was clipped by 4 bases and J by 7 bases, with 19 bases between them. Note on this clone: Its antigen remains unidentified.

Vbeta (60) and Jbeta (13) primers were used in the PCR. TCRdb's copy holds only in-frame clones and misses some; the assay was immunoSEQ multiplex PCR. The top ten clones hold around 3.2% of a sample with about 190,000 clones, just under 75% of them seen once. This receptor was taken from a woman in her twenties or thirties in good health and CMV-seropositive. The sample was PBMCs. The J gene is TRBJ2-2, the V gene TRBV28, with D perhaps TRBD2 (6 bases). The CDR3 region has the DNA TGTGCCAGCAGTTGGAACGGGAGAAGGGGCGGCGGGGAGCTGTTTTTT. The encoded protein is CASSWNGRRGGGELFF.